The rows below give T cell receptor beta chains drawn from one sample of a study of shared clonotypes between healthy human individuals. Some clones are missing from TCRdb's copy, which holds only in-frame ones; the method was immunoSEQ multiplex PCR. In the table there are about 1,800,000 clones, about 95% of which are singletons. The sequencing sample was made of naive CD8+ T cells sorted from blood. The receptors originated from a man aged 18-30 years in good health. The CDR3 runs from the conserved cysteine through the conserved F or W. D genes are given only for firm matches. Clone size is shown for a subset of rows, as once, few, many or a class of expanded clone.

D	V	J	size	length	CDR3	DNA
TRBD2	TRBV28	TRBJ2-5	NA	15	CASSASGGVQETQYF	TGTGCCAGCAGTGCTAGCGGGGGGGTCCAAGAGACCCAGTACTTC
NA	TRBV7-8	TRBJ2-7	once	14	CASSLVGIAREQYF	TGTGCCAGCAGCTTAGTAGGGATCGCACGGGAGCAGTACTTC
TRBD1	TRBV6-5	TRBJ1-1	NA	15	CASRPRRDSPTEAFF	TGTGCCAGCAGACCTCGCCGGGACAGTCCCACTGAAGCTTTCTTT
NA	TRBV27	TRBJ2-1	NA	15	CASTYSASSYNEQFF	TGTGCCAGCACCTATAGCGCTAGCTCCTACAATGAGCAGTTCTTC
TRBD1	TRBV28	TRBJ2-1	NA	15	CASRPETGADNEQFF	TGTGCCAGCAGGCCCGAGACAGGGGCCGACAATGAGCAGTTCTTC
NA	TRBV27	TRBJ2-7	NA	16	CASSFFATGPGDEQYF	TGTGCCAGCAGTTTCTTTGCTACAGGGCCGGGAGATGAGCAGTACTTC
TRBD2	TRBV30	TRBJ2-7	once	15	CAWSVASGTSYEQYF	TGTGCCTGGAGTGTAGCTAGCGGGACCTCCTACGAGCAGTACTTC
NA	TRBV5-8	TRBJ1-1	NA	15	CASSLGVTGNTEAFF	TGTGCCAGCAGCTTGGGGGTTACAGGGAACACTGAAGCTTTCTTT
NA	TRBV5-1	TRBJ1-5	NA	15	CASSLVSGGNQPQHF	TGCGCCAGCAGCTTGGTTTCCGGGGGCAATCAGCCCCAGCATTTT
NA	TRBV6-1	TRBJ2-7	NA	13	CASIGTLSYEQYF	TGTGCCAGCATAGGGACGCTTTCCTACGAGCAGTACTTC
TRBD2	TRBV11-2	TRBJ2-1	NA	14	CASSGLAGGHEQFF	TGTGCCAGCAGCGGACTAGCGGGAGGCCATGAGCAGTTCTTC
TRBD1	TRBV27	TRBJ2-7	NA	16	CASSLSAGTGTNEQYF	TGTGCCAGCAGTTTATCCGCCGGGACAGGGACTAATGAGCAGTACTTC
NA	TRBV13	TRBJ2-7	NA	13	CASSFQGIYEQYF	TGTGCCAGCAGCTTTCAGGGAATCTACGAGCAGTACTTC